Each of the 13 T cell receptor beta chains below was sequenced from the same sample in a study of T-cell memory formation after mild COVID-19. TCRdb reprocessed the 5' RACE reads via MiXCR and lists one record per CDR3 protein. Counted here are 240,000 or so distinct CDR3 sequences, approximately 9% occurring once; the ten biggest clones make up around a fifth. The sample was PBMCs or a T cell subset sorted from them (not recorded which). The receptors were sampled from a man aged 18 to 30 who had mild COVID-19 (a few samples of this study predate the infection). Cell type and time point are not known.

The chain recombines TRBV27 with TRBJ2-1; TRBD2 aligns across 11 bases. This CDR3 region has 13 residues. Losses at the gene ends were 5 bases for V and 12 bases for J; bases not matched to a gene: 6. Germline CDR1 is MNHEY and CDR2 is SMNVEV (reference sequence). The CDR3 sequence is CASSRTSGPAQFF. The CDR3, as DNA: TGTGCCAGCAGTCGGACTAGCGGGCCGGCGCAGTTCTTC.

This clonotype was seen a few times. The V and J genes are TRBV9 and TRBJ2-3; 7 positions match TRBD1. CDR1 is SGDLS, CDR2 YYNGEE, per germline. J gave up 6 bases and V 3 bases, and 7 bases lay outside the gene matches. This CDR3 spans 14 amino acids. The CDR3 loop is CASSADRARDTQYF. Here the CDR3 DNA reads TGTGCCAGCAGCGCTGACAGGGCCAGGGATACGCAGTATTTT.

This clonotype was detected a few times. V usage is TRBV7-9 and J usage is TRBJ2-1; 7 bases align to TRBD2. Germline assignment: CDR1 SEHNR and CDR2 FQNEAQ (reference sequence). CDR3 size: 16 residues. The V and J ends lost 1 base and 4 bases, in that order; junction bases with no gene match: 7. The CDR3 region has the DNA TGTGCCAGCAGCTTAGTGGGAGGGCTCTGGTACAATGAGCAGTTCTTC. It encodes CASSLVGGLWYNEQFF.

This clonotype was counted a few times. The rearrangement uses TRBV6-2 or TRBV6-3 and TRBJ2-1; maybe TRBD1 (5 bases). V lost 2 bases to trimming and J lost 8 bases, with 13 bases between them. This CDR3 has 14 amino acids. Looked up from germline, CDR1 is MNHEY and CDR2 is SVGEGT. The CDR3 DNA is TGTGCCAGCAGTTACACTGGACAAGAACATGAGCAGTTCTTC. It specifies CASSYTGQEHEQFF.

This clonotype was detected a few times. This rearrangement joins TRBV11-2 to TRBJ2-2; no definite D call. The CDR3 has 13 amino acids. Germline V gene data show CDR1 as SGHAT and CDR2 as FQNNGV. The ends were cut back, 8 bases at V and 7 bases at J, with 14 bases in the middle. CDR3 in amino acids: CASRDLVVGELFF. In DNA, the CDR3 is TGTGCCAGCCGCGACTTAGTAGTCGGGGAGCTGTTTTTT.

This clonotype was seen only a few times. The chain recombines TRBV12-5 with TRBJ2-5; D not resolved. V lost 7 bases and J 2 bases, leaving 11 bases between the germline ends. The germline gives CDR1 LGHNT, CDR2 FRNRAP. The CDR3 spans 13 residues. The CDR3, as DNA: TGTGCTAGTGCCCTAAATGGGCAAGAGACCCAGTACTTC. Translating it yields CASALNGQETQYF.

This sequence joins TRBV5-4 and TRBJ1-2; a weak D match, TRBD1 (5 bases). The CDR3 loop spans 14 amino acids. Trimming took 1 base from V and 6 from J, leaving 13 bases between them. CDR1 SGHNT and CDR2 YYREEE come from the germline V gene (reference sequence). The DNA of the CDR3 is TGTGCCAGCAGCTTGAGGGGTACGCTCGATGGCTACACCTTC. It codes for CASSLRGTLDGYTF.

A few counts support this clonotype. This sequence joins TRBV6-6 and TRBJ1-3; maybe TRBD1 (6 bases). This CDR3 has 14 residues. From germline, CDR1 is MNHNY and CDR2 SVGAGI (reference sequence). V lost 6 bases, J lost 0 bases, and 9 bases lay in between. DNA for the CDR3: TGTGCCAGCAGGCCGGGACACTCTGGAAACACCATATATTTT. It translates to CASRPGHSGNTIYF.

For the CDR3, the DNA is TGTGCCAGCAGCGTACTGGGGGGGGGGGTGTCAGATACGCAGTATTTT. Its protein is CASSVLGGGVSDTQYF. The genes are TRBV7-2 and TRBJ2-3, with 7 nucleotides matching TRBD2. The CDR3 spans 16 residues. V lost 5 bases and J lost 4; bases outside the gene matches: 12. Germline CDR1 reads SGHTA; CDR2 reads FQGNSA.

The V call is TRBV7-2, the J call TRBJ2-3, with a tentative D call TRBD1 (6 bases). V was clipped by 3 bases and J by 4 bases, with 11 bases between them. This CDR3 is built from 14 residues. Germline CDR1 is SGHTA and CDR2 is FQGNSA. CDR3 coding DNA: TGTGCCAGCAGCTTCCCCGGACAGCCAGATACGCAGTATTTT. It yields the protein CASSFPGQPDTQYF. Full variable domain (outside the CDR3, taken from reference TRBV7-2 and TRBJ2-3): GAGVSQSPSNKVTEKGKDVELRCDPISGHTALYWYRQSLGQGLEFLIYFQGNSAPDKSGLPSDRFSAERTGGSVSTLTIQRTQQEDSAVYLCASSFPGQPDTQYFGPGTRLTVL.

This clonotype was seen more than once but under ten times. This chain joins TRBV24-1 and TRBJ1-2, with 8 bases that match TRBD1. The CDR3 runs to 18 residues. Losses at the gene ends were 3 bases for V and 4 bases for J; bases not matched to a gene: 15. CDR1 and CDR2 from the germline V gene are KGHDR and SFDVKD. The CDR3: CATSDREPRGPYSYGYTF. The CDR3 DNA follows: TGTGCCACCAGTGATCGAGAACCCAGGGGGCCCTATTCCTATGGCTACACCTTC.

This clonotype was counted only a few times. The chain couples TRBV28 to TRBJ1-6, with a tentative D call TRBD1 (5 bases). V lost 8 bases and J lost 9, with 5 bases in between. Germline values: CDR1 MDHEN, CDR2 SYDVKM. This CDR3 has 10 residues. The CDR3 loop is CASGTSPLHF. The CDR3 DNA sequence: TGTGCCAGCGGGACTTCACCCCTCCACTTT. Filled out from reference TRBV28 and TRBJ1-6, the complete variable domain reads DVKVTQSSRYLVKRTGEKVFLECVQDMDHENMFWYRQDPGLGLRLIYFSYDVKMKEKGDIPEGYSVSREKKERFSLILESASTNQTSMYLCASGTSPLHFGNGTRLTVT.

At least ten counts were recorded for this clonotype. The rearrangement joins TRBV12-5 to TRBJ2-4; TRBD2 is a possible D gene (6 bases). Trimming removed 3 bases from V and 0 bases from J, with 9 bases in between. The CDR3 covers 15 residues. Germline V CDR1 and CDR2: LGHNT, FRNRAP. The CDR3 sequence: CASGLGTPAKNIQYF. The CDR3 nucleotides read TGTGCTAGTGGTTTAGGGACTCCAGCCAAAAACATTCAGTACTTC.